This TCR beta chain was documented in a study of T-cell reconstitution after alpha-beta-depleted transplantation in children. A TCRbeta library incorporating unique molecular identifiers was prepared. TCRdb recomputed calls from the PCR reads with MiXCR, one row per CDR3 protein. Of 350,000 to 450,000 distinct CDR3 sequences in the sample, roughly 14% are singletons; the top ten hold roughly 4.3%. The starting material was PBMCs, obtained from the stem cell graft. The receptor's source is a human donor who donated a stem cell graft to a child with Fanconi anemia.

Here the CDR3 DNA reads TGCAGTGCTCCCCAGGGGAGTTGGGGCAATGAGCAGTTCTTC. Translating it yields CSAPQGSWGNEQFF. The chain combines TRBV20-1 with TRBJ2-1, with D possibly being TRBD1 (6 bases). The CDR3 is made up of 14 amino acids. Trimming pared 5 bases from V and 6 bases from J, leaving 17 bases between. The germline CDR1 and CDR2 sequences are DFQATT and SNEGSKA (reference sequence).